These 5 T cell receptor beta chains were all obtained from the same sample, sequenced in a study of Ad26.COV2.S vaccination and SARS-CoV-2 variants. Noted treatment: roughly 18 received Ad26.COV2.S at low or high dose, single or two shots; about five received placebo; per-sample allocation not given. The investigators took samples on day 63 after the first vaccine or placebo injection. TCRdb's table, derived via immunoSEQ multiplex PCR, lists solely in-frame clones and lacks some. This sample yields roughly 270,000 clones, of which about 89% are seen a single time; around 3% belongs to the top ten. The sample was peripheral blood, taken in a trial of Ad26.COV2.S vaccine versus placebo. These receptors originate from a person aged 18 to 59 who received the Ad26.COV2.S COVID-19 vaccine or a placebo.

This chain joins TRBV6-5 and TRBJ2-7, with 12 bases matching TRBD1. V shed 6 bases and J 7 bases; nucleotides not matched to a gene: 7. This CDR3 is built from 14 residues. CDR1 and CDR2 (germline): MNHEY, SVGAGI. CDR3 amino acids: CASSPGQGAGEQYF. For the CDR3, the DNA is TGTGCCAGCAGCCCGGGACAGGGGGCGGGGGAGCAGTACTTC.

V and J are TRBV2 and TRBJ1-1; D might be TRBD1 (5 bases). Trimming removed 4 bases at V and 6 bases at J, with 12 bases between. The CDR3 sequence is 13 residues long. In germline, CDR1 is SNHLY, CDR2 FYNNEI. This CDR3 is CASSGALGAEAFF. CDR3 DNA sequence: TGTGCCAGCAGTGGGGCCTTGGGGGCTGAAGCTTTCTTT. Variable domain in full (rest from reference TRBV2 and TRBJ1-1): EPEVTQTPSHQVTQMGQEVILRCVPISNHLYFYWYRQILGQKVEFLVSFYNNEISEKSEIFDDQFSVERPDGSNFTLKIRSTKLEDSAMYFCASSGALGAEAFFGQGTRLTVV.

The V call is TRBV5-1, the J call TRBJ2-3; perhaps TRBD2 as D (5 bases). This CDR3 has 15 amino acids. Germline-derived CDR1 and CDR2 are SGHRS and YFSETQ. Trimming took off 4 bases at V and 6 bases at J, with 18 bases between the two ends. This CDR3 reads CASSADGTGGDTQYF. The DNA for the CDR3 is TGCGCCAGCAGCGCGGACGGAACCGGCGGGGATACGCAGTATTTT. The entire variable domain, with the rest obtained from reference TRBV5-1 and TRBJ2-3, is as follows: KAGVTQTPRYLIKTRGQQVTLSCSPISGHRSVSWYQQTPGQGLQFLFEYFSETQRNKGNFPGRFSGRQFSNSRSEMNVSTLELGDSALYLCASSADGTGGDTQYFGPGTRLTVL.

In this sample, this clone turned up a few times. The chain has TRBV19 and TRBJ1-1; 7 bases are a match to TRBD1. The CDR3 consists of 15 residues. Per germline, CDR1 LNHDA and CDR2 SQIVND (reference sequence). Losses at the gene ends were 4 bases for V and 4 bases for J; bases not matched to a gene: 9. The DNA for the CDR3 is TGTGCCAGTAGTAACCAACTCGGGACAGCCACTGAAGCTTTCTTT. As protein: CASSNQLGTATEAFF.

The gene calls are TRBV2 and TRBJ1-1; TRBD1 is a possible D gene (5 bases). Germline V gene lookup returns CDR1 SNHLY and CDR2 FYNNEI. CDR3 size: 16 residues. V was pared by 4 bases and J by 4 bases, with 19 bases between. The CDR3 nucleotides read TGTGCCAGCAGTGTCTCTGGGGCAGGGTTTGCCACTGAAGCTTTCTTT. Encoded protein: CASSVSGAGFATEAFF.